This T cell receptor (beta chain) was recovered during a study of blood T cell repertoires in COVID-19. For the study at large: PBMCs, B-cell-depleted T cells, or T cells were the source of the cDNA or gDNA that made up the material.

Clinical histories supplied by participants themselves formed the basis of cohort assignment. TCRdb's copy holds only in-frame clones and misses some; the assay was immunoSEQ multiplex PCR. Among some 200,000 clones, roughly 90% were seen once, and the ten largest hold 3.1%. Germline V CDR1 and CDR2: MGHRA, YSYEKL. Trimming shortened V by 2 bases and J by 0 bases, and 10 bases separated the two germline ends. The CDR3 loop spans 16 amino acids. The chain recombines TRBV4-1 with TRBJ1-4; D gene ambiguous. The TCR originated in a woman between 45 and 65 years old in a cohort exposed to, infected with or recovered from COVID-19 (not recorded which). Specimen: PBMCs or T cells enriched from blood (not recorded which). The CDR3 loop reads CASSQREGTTNEKLFF. In DNA, the CDR3 is TGCGCCAGCAGCCAACGGGAAGGCACAACTAATGAAAAACTGTTTTTT.